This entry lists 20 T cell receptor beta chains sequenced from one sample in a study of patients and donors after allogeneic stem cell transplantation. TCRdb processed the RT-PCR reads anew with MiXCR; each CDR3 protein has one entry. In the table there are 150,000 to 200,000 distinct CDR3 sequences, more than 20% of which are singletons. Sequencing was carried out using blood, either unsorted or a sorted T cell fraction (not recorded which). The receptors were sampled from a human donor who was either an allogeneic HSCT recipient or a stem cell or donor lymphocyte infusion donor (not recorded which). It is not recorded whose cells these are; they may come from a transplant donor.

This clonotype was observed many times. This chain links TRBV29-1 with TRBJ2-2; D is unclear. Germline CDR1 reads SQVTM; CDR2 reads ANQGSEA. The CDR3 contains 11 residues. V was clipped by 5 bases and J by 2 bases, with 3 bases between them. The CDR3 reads CSVSNTGELFF. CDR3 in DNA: TGCAGCGTTTCCAACACCGGGGAGCTGTTTTTT.

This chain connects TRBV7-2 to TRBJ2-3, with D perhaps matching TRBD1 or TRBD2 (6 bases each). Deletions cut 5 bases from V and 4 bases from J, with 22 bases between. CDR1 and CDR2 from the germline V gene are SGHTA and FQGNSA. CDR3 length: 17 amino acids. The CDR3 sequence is CASSPRTRGVLADTQYF. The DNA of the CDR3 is TGTGCCAGCAGCCCGCGAACTAGGGGGGTGTTAGCAGATACGCAGTATTTT.

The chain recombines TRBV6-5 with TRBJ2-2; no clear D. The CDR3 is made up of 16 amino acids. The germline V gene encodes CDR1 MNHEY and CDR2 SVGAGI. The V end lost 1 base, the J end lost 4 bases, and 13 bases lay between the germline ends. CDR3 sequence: CASSYFRQPITGELFF. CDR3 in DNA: TGTGCCAGCAGTTACTTCCGTCAGCCCATCACCGGGGAGCTGTTTTTT.

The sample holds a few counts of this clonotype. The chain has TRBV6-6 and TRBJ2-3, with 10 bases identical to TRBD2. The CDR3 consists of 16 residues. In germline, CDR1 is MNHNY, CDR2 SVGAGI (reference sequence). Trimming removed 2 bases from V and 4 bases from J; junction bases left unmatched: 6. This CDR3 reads CASSYPLAGSPDTQYF. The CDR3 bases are TGTGCCAGCAGTTACCCACTAGCGGGAAGTCCAGATACGCAGTATTTT.

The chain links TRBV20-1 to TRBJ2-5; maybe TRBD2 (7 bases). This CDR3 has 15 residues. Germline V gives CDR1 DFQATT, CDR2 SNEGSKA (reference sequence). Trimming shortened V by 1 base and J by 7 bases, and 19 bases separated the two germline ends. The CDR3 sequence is CSARVVGGPLTTQYF. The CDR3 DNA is TGCAGTGCTAGAGTCGTCGGGGGGCCCTTAACGACCCAGTACTTC.

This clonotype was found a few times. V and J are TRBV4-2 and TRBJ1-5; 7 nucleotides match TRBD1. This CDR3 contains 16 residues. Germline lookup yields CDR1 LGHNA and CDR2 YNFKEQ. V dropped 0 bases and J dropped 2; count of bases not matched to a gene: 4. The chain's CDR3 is CASSQEGQIGNQPQHF. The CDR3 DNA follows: TGTGCCAGCAGCCAAGAGGGACAGATCGGCAATCAGCCCCAGCATTTT.

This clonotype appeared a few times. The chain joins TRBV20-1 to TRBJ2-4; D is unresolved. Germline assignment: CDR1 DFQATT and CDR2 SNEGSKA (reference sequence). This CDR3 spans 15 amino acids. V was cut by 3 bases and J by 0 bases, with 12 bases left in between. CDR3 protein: CSARFPTVAKNIQYF. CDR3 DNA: TGCAGTGCTAGGTTCCCCACTGTAGCCAAAAACATTCAGTACTTC.

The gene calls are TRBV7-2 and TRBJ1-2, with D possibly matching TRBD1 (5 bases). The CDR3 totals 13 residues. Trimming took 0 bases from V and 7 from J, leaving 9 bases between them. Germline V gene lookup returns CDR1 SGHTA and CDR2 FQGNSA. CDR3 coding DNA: TGTGCCAGCAGCTTAGCGAGGGGTCTTGGCTACACCTTC. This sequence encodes CASSLARGLGYTF.

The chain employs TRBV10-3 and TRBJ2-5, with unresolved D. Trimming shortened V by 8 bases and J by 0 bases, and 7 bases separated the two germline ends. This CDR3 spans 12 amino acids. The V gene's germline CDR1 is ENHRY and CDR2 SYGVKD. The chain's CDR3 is CAIGPDQETQYF. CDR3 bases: TGTGCCATCGGGCCAGACCAAGAGACCCAGTACTTC.

The CDR3 region has the DNA TGTGCCAGCTCACCTTCCGCGGGTACGCAGTATTTT. This encodes CASSPSAGTQYF. The J gene is TRBJ2-3, the V gene TRBV18; possibly TRBD2 for D (5 bases). V was clipped by 3 bases and J by 8 bases, with 9 bases between them. The CDR3 runs 12 residues. The germline V gene has CDR1 KGHSH and CDR2 LQKENI. Supplemented by reference TRBV18 and TRBJ2-3, the full variable domain reads NAGVMQNPRHLVRRRGQEARLRCSPMKGHSHVYWYRQLPEEGLKFMVYLQKENIIDESGMPKERFSAEFPKEGPSILRIQQVVRGDSAAYFCASSPSAGTQYFGPGTRLTVL.

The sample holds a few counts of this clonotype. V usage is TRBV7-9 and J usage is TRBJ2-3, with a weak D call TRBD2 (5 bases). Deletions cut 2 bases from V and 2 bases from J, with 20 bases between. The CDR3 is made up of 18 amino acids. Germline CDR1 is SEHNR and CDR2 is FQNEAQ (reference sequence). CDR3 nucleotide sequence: TGTGCCAGCAGCTTATTTCGTCGGGGAATTGGACCCACAGATACGCAGTATTTT. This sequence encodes CASSLFRRGIGPTDTQYF.

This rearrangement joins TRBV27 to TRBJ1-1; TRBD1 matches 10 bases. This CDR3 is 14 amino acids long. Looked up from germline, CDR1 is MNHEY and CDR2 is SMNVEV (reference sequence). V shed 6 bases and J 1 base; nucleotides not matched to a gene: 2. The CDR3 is CASSRTGGNTEAFF. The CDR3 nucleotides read TGTGCCAGCAGCAGGACAGGGGGGAACACTGAAGCTTTCTTT.

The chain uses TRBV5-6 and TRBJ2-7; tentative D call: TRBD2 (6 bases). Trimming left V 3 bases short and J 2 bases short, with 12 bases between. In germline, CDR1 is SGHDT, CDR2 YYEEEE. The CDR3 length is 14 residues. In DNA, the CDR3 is TGTGCCAGCAGCTCTGAGGGACTGACCTACGAGCAGTACTTC. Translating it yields CASSSEGLTYEQYF.

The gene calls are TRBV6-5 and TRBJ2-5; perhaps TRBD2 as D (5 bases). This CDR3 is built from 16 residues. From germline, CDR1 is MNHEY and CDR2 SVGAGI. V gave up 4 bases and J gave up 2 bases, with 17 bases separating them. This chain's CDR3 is CASSSYLGDGQETQYF. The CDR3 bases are TGTGCCAGCAGTTCGTATCTCGGGGATGGACAAGAGACCCAGTACTTC.

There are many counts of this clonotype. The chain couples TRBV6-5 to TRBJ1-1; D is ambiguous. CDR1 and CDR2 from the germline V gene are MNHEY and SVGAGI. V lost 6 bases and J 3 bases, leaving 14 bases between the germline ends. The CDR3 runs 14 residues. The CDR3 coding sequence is TGTGCCAGCAGCTTCGGACGTGCTGACACTGAAGCTTTCTTT. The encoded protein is CASSFGRADTEAFF.

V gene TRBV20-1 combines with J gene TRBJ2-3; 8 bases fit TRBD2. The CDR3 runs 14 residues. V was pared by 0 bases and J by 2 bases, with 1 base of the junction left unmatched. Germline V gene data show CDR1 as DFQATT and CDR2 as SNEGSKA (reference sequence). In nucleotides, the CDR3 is TGCAGTGCTAGAGATAGCGGGACCACAGATACGCAGTATTTT. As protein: CSARDSGTTDTQYF.

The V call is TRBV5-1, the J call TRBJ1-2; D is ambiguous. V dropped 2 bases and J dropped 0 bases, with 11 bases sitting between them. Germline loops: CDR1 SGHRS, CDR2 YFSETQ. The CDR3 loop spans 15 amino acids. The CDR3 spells CASSLSPRANYGYTF. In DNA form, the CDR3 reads TGCGCCAGCAGCTTATCTCCCCGAGCTAACTATGGCTACACCTTC.

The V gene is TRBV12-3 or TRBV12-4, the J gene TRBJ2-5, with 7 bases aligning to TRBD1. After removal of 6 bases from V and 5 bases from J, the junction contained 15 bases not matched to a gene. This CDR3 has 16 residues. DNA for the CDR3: TGTGCCAGCAGCCGCGGTCCCTCGACAGGGCTTGAGACCCAGTACTTC. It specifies CASSRGPSTGLETQYF.

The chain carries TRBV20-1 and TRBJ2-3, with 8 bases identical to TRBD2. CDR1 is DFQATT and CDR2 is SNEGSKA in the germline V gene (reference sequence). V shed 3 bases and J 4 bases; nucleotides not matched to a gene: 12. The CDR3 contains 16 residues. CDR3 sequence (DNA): TGCAGTGCTAGCCGTTCGGGCGGGGGGTTGCCAGATACGCAGTATTTT. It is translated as CSASRSGGGLPDTQYF.

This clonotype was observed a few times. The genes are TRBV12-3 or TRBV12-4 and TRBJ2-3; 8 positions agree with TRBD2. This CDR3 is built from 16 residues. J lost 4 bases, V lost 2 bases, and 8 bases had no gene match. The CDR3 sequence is CASSLRASGRPDTQYF. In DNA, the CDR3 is TGTGCCAGCAGTTTACGGGCTAGCGGGCGCCCAGATACGCAGTATTTT.